This TCR beta chain appears in the sequencing data of a study of blood T cell repertoires in COVID-19. Turning to the study itself: There were acute and convalescent COVID-19 samples, and they came from the United States, Italy and Spain. The cDNA or gDNA used as material had been derived from T cells, B-cell-depleted T cells, or PBMCs.

Germline trimming cut 4 bases from V and 0 bases from J; bases unmatched to any gene: 2. From germline, CDR1 is ENHRY and CDR2 SYGVKD. The CDR3 runs to 14 residues. In the authors' workflow: By means of reference gene primer amplification, nucleated cell counts were estimated. Data came from immunoSEQ multiplex PCR; TCRdb stores just in-frame clones and leaves some out. V and J calls and clone size come straight from that table; D and trimming were deduced from the DNA. There are just over 650,000 clones in the sample; over 80% occur only once, and roughly 0.26% lies in the top ten. The chain combines TRBV10-3 with TRBJ2-7; 8 nucleotides agree with TRBD2. Sequencing was performed on peripheral blood. The sequence was collected from a woman younger than 30 with acute or convalescent COVID-19. CDR3 nucleotide sequence: TGTGCCATCAGTGGCGGGGGGAGCTCCTACGAGCAGTACTTC. It codes for CAISGGGSSYEQYF.